The clone carrying this T cell receptor (beta chain) was recorded at least ten times. The source of the sample is a study of breast tumors, draining lymph nodes, adjacent tissues. V shed 4 bases and J 6 bases; nucleotides not matched to a gene: 6. Germline V CDR1 and CDR2: SGHRS, YFSETQ. The CDR3 covers 14 residues. MiXCR was run by TCRdb on the multiplex PCR reads, yielding one entry per CDR3 protein. The repertoire holds about 20,000 distinct CDR3 sequences, with approximately 42% as singletons. Material for sequencing was breast tumor tissue. The chain carries TRBV5-1 and TRBJ2-7; 11 bases are shared with TRBD2. The clonotype originates from a female donor with breast cancer. Some clones in this sample may be carry-over from other donors' samples. DNA for the CDR3: TGCGCCAGCAGCCTAGCGGGAGGATTAAGCGAGCAGTACTTC. It encodes CASSLAGGLSEQYF.